Sequencing of this T cell receptor (beta chain) was carried out in a study of blood T cell repertoires in COVID-19. For the study at large: Samples representing acute and convalescent COVID-19 were sourced from the United States, Italy and Spain. T cells, B-cell-depleted T cells, or PBMCs provided the cDNA or gDNA that served as material.

As processed by the authors: Amplifying reference gene primers gave estimates of nucleated cell counts. Using immunoSEQ multiplex PCR, the repertoire was profiled, and TCRdb retains in-frame clones only, with some absent. D and trimming were read from the DNA, whereas the V and J calls and clone size are those reported in that table. Of about 100,000 clones listed, roughly 78% are singletons. The receptor's source is a woman at least 80 years old with active or convalescent COVID-19. The sample consisted of peripheral blood.

CDR3 sequence reads: CASSPGRQFQETQYF. The CDR3 DNA reads as TGTGCCAGCAGCCCCGGACGACAGTTCCAAGAGACCCAGTACTTC. V is TRBV6-6 and J is TRBJ2-5; a possible D gene is TRBD1 (5 bases). The CDR3 covers 15 residues. The V gene's germline CDR1 is MNHNY and CDR2 SVGAGI (reference sequence). The V end lost 6 bases, the J end lost 1 base, and 15 bases lay between the germline ends.